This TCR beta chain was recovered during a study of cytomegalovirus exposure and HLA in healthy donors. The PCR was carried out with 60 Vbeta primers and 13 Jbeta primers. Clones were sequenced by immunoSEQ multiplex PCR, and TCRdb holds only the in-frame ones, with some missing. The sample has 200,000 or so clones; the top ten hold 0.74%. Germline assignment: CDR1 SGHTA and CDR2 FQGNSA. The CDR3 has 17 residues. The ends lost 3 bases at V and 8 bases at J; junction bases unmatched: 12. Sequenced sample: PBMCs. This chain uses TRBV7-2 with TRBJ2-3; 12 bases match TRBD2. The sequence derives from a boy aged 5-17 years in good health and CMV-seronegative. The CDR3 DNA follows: TGTGCCAGCAGCTTGTCAGAGGTGACTAGCGGGGGCGGTACGCAGTATTTT. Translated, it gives CASSLSEVTSGGGTQYF. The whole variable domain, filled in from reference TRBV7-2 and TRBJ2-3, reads GAGVSQSPSNKVTEKGKDVELRCDPISGHTALYWYRQSLGQGLEFLIYFQGNSAPDKSGLPSDRFSAERTGGSVSTLTIQRTQQEDSAVYLCASSLSEVTSGGGTQYFGPGTRLTVL.